One sample yielded the 28 T cell receptor beta chains listed below, sequenced in a study of blood T cell repertoires in COVID-19 (dated by TCRdb to about 2020). Libraries came from the immunoSEQ multiplex PCR assay. Sourced from immuneACCESS, this table was stored by TCRdb with only in-frame sequences that have V and J called. A share of the clones is absent; for the studies checked, an unresolved V gene accounts for under half, and the remainder has no known explanation. The sample table records around 340,000 clones; 88% of these occur just once. About 0.94% of the sample lies in the top ten. Source material: PBMCs or T cells enriched from blood (not recorded which). Receptors were obtained from a woman in her 30s who had been exposed to COVID-19.

V usage is TRBV6-5 and J usage is TRBJ1-4; the D gene is possibly TRBD1 (6 bases). With 7 bases removed from V and 8 bases from J, the gap between germline ends came to 20 bases. This CDR3 contains 15 residues. Germline assignment: CDR1 MNHEY and CDR2 SVGAGI. Here the CDR3 reads CASTGQSPGGEKLFF. For the CDR3, the DNA is TGTGCCAGCACTGGACAGTCCCCTGGTGGGGAAAAACTGTTTTTT.

The V and J genes are TRBV6-1 and TRBJ2-7; weak D call: TRBD2 (7 bases). Between the trimmed V and J ends, which lost 3 bases and 4 bases, there was a span of 16 bases. This CDR3 spans 15 amino acids. Germline V gene data show CDR1 as MNHNS and CDR2 as SASEGT. For the CDR3, the DNA is TGTGCCAGCAGTGAGGGAGGGGGAGACTTTTACGAGCAGTACTTC. Translating gives CASSEGGGDFYEQYF.

The chain combines TRBV10-3 with TRBJ2-5; TRBD2 is a possible D gene (5 bases). V lost 2 bases, J lost 6 bases, and 13 bases lay in between. Germline V gene sequence: CDR1 ENHRY, CDR2 SYGVKD. The CDR3 sequence is 14 residues long. CDR3 nucleotide sequence: TGTGCCATCAGTGAGCCAGGAGGCGCTCAGACCCAGTACTTC. This translates into CAISEPGGAQTQYF.

The rearrangement joins TRBV12-3 or TRBV12-4 to TRBJ1-1; D remains ambiguous. Trimming took 6 bases from V and 0 from J, leaving 8 bases between them. This CDR3 is built from 13 residues. CDR3 nucleotide sequence: TGTGCCAGCAGGACGACAATGAACACTGAAGCTTTCTTT. Encoded protein: CASRTTMNTEAFF.

This chain joins TRBV19 and TRBJ1-3; weak D call: TRBD1 (6 bases). CDR3 length: 14 residues. Germline CDR1 LNHDA, CDR2 SQIVND (reference sequence). Between the trimmed V and J ends, which lost 5 bases and 1 base, there was a span of 9 bases. CDR3 coding DNA: TGTGCCAGTAGTGAAACAGGGTCTGGAAACACCATATATTTT. Translated: CASSETGSGNTIYF. Full variable domain (missing parts from reference TRBV19 and TRBJ1-3): DGGITQSPKYLFRKEGQNVTLSCEQNLNHDAMYWYRQDPGQGLRLIYYSQIVNDFQKGDIAEGYSVSREKKESFPLTVTSAQKNPTAFYLCASSETGSGNTIYFGEGSWLTVV.

The chain recombines TRBV5-6 with TRBJ2-2; D possibly corresponds to TRBD2 (6 bases). Germline V gives CDR1 SGHDT, CDR2 YYEEEE. CDR3 size: 15 residues. Trimming removed 5 bases at V and 7 bases at J, with 18 bases between. The chain's CDR3 is CASSRWSGTGGELFF. The CDR3 nucleotides read TGTGCCAGCAGTCGATGGTCAGGGACTGGCGGGGAGCTGTTTTTT.

This clone was seen a handful of times. CDR3 coding DNA: TGTGCCAGCAGCTCCACCCCGGGCACAGATACGCAGTATTTT. Translated, it gives CASSSTPGTDTQYF. V and J are TRBV6-4 and TRBJ2-3; D call uncertain. CDR1 and CDR2 from the germline V gene are MRHNA and SNTAGT. The CDR3 contains 14 residues. V gave up 6 bases and J gave up 1 base, with 11 bases separating them.

V usage is TRBV9 and J usage is TRBJ2-7, with D possibly matching TRBD1 (5 bases). CDR3 size: 13 residues. Trimming removed 4 bases from V and 6 bases from J, with 14 bases in between. CDR1 is SGDLS, CDR2 YYNGEE, per germline. CDR3 region: CASSPPGLGEQYF. The CDR3 DNA is TGTGCCAGCAGCCCCCCAGGGCTCGGCGAGCAGTACTTC.

V usage is TRBV19 and J usage is TRBJ1-3; no reliable D call. The CDR3 length is 15 residues. Trimming cost V 6 bases and J 0 bases, with 12 bases left between them. Germline lookup yields CDR1 LNHDA and CDR2 SQIVND (reference sequence). The CDR3 bases are TGTGCCAGTAGCCGCGACGGGAGCTCTGGAAACACCATATATTTT. Amino acid sequence: CASSRDGSSGNTIYF.

This sequence joins TRBV2 and TRBJ2-3, with D hard to call. Trimming cost V 6 bases and J 3 bases, with 10 bases left between them. This CDR3 region has 13 residues. Per the germline V gene, CDR1 is SNHLY and CDR2 is FYNNEI. The CDR3 is CASRPDLTDTQYF. The CDR3 DNA reads as TGTGCCAGCAGGCCCGACTTGACAGATACGCAGTATTTT.

V is TRBV29-1 and J is TRBJ1-2; 10 nucleotides match TRBD1. Germline V CDR1 and CDR2: SQVTM, ANQGSEA. The CDR3 is 18 residues long. The V and J ends lost 5 bases and 1 base, in that order; junction bases with no gene match: 16. CDR3 nucleotides: TGCAGCGTTAGTTTGGGGACAGGGGCAGCCTTTGTTAACTATGGCTACACCTTC. As protein: CSVSLGTGAAFVNYGYTF.

The chain uses TRBV28 and TRBJ1-5, with D tentatively TRBD1 (5 bases). V dropped 7 bases and J dropped 0 bases, with 19 bases sitting between them. The CDR3 covers 17 residues. CDR1 is MDHEN and CDR2 is SYDVKM in the germline V gene. The CDR3 nucleotides are TGTGCCAGCAATTCCCCTGGCAGGGTAAATAGCAATCAGCCCCAGCATTTT. This translates into CASNSPGRVNSNQPQHF. The full variable domain, rest sourced from reference TRBV28 and TRBJ1-5, is DVKVTQSSRYLVKRTGEKVFLECVQDMDHENMFWYRQDPGLGLRLIYFSYDVKMKEKGDIPEGYSVSREKKERFSLILESASTNQTSMYLCASNSPGRVNSNQPQHFGDGTRLSIL.

This chain joins TRBV28 and TRBJ2-7; possibly TRBD1 for D (6 bases). Trimming left V 4 bases short and J 2 bases short, with 18 bases between. The CDR3 has 16 residues. Germline loops: CDR1 MDHEN, CDR2 SYDVKM. The CDR3, as DNA: TGTGCCAGCAGTTCCCCCTACAGGGACGGAACCTACGAGCAGTACTTC. It is translated as CASSSPYRDGTYEQYF.

This chain connects TRBV5-1 to TRBJ2-5; D is undetermined. The germline CDR1 and CDR2 sequences are SGHRS and YFSETQ. Trimming pared 3 bases from V and 2 bases from J, leaving 5 bases between. This CDR3 has 12 amino acids. The CDR3 nucleotides are TGCGCCAGCAGCTCGCGTCAAGAGACCCAGTACTTC. Amino acids: CASSSRQETQYF.

With respect to this clone: The sample has other DNA sequences that encode this CDR3 too. The J gene is TRBJ2-7, the V gene TRBV7-9; TRBD2 is a possible D gene (6 bases). V was pared by 3 bases and J by 7 bases, with 10 bases between. The CDR3 spans 12 residues. Germline-derived CDR1 and CDR2 are SEHNR and FQNEAQ (reference sequence). The CDR3 region is CASSFPGGEQYF. DNA of the CDR3: TGTGCCAGCAGCTTCCCCGGGGGTGAGCAGTACTTC.

V gene TRBV28 combines with J gene TRBJ2-5; TRBD1 matches 9 bases. This CDR3 is 15 amino acids long. CDR1 MDHEN and CDR2 SYDVKM come from the germline V gene. With 10 bases clipped from V and 5 bases from J, the junction kept 14 bases outside the gene matches. This CDR3 reads CATQSTGGFRETQYF. For the CDR3, the DNA is TGTGCCACCCAGTCGACAGGGGGGTTTAGGGAGACCCAGTACTTC. The complete variable domain, with remaining parts taken from reference TRBV28 and TRBJ2-5, reads DVKVTQSSRYLVKRTGEKVFLECVQDMDHENMFWYRQDPGLGLRLIYFSYDVKMKEKGDIPEGYSVSREKKERFSLILESASTNQTSMYLCATQSTGGFRETQYFGPGTRLLVL.

This rearrangement joins TRBV24-1 to TRBJ2-2; maybe TRBD2 (5 bases). Trimming left V 9 bases short and J 1 base short, with 14 bases between. This CDR3 spans 15 amino acids. The germline CDR1 and CDR2 sequences are KGHDR and SFDVKD. The CDR3 nucleotides are TGTGCCACCGGGTATGGAAGCGGGAACACCGGGGAGCTGTTTTTT. Its protein is CATGYGSGNTGELFF.

The sample holds one count of this clone. V gene TRBV5-1 combines with J gene TRBJ1-6; D remains unclear. The germline V gene encodes CDR1 SGHRS and CDR2 YFSETQ. This CDR3 region has 13 residues. Trimming took off 1 base at V and 7 bases at J, with 6 bases between the two ends. The CDR3 spells CASSLQINSPLHF. The CDR3 region has the DNA TGCGCCAGCAGCTTGCAGATCAATTCACCCCTCCACTTT.

The rearrangement uses TRBV28 and TRBJ2-3, with a possible D match to TRBD2 (6 bases). The germline V and J ends were trimmed by 5 bases and 2 bases, with 17 bases remaining between them. This CDR3 is 16 amino acids long. Germline V lookup: CDR1 MDHEN, CDR2 SYDVKM. CDR3 loop: CASSAPRGEATDTQYF. In DNA, the CDR3 is TGTGCCAGCAGTGCCCCCCGTGGGGAGGCCACAGATACGCAGTATTTT.

The CDR3 sequence: CASSPPTGLVGYTF. The CDR3 coding sequence is TGTGCCAGCTCACCACCTACAGGGTTGGTTGGCTACACCTTC. The chain links TRBV18 to TRBJ1-2; maybe TRBD1 (6 bases). The V end lost 0 bases, the J end lost 7 bases, and 12 bases lay between the germline ends. The CDR3 consists of 14 residues. Germline V gives CDR1 KGHSH, CDR2 LQKENI.

The chain is built from TRBV19 and TRBJ2-5; weak D call: TRBD1 (6 bases). Germline loops: CDR1 LNHDA, CDR2 SQIVND (reference sequence). This CDR3 has 18 residues. V lost 1 base and J lost 2, with 20 bases in between. The CDR3 loop reads CASSIGPGQAKRQETQYF. The CDR3, as DNA: TGTGCCAGTAGTATAGGGCCGGGACAAGCGAAGCGGCAAGAGACCCAGTACTTC.

V and J are TRBV5-5 and TRBJ2-3; 11 bases agree with TRBD1. Germline CDR1 reads SGHKS; CDR2 reads YYEKEE (reference sequence). J lost 3 bases, V lost 3 bases, and 18 bases had no gene match. The CDR3 covers 20 residues. The CDR3 region is CASSWPGQGARVRGTDTQYF. The CDR3 DNA sequence: TGTGCCAGCAGCTGGCCCGGACAGGGGGCGAGAGTGAGGGGAACAGATACGCAGTATTTT.

The chain recombines TRBV6-6 with TRBJ2-7; 8 bases map to TRBD1. Germline V gives CDR1 MNHNY, CDR2 SVGAGI (reference sequence). With 8 bases clipped from V and 6 bases from J, the junction kept 12 bases outside the gene matches. The CDR3 contains 14 residues. The CDR3 nucleotides read TGTGCCAGCGGCATAAGGCAGGGGGCAGTCGAGCAGTACTTC. Translated: CASGIRQGAVEQYF.

The chain carries TRBV11-2 and TRBJ2-1; D might be TRBD2 (6 bases). Trimming cost V 2 bases and J 4 bases, with 9 bases left between them. This CDR3 has 14 amino acids. The germline CDR1 and CDR2 sequences are SGHAT and FQNNGV. CDR3 protein: CASSLIADYNEQFF. The CDR3, as DNA: TGTGCCAGCAGCTTAATAGCGGATTACAATGAGCAGTTCTTC.

CDR3 bases: TGTGCCAGCAGCCCGGGACAGGGCCGCTCTGGGGCCAACGTCCTGACTTTC. Residues: CASSPGQGRSGANVLTF. The chain carries TRBV3-1 (or the pseudogene TRBV3-2) and TRBJ2-6, with 9 positions matching TRBD1. Per the germline V gene, CDR1 is LGHDT and CDR2 is YNNKEL (reference sequence). The CDR3 contains 17 residues. Unmatched junction bases numbered 4, after V lost 4 bases and J lost 0 bases.

The chain joins TRBV19 to TRBJ2-7, with TRBD2 matching over 11 bases. The V gene end was trimmed by 7 bases and the J gene end by 4 bases; junction bases not matched to a gene: 9. This CDR3 contains 15 residues. Germline values: CDR1 LNHDA, CDR2 SQIVND (reference sequence). This CDR3 reads CASTAGTSGPYEQYF. CDR3 in DNA: TGTGCCAGTACCGCCGGGACTAGCGGTCCGTACGAGCAGTACTTC. The full variable domain, with the rest looked up from reference TRBV19 and TRBJ2-7, is DGGITQSPKYLFRKEGQNVTLSCEQNLNHDAMYWYRQDPGQGLRLIYYSQIVNDFQKGDIAEGYSVSREKKESFPLTVTSAQKNPTAFYLCASTAGTSGPYEQYFGPGTRLTVT.

The chain couples TRBV7-9 to TRBJ1-4; TRBD1 matches at 8 bases. CDR1 and CDR2 (germline): SEHNR, FQNEAQ (reference sequence). The CDR3 covers 14 residues. J lost 3 bases, V lost 6 bases, and 3 bases had no gene match. CDR3 sequence (DNA): TGTGCCAGCAGGCAGGGGGCATCTAATGAAAAACTGTTTTTT. This translates into CASRQGASNEKLFF.

V usage is TRBV7-3 and J usage is TRBJ2-2; possibly TRBD1 for D (6 bases). CDR1 SGHTA and CDR2 FQGTGA come from the germline V gene. The CDR3 covers 16 residues. Trimming left V 3 bases short and J 1 base short, with 12 bases between. CDR3 bases: TGTGCCAGCAGCTTTAAGCCGGGACAGAACACCGGGGAGCTGTTTTTT. Residues: CASSFKPGQNTGELFF. Full variable domain (missing parts from reference TRBV7-3 and TRBJ2-2): GAGVSQTPSNKVTEKGKYVELRCDPISGHTALYWYRQSLGQGPEFLIYFQGTGAADDSGLPNDRFFAVRPEGSVSTLKIQRTERGDSAVYLCASSFKPGQNTGELFFGEGSRLTVL.